This TCR beta chain comes out of a study of technical replicates of blood from several donors. Looked up from germline, CDR1 is MDHEN and CDR2 is SYDVKM. J gave up 4 bases and V 4 bases, and 7 bases lay outside the gene matches. The CDR3 extends over 16 amino acids. Profiled with immunoSEQ multiplex PCR; TCRdb holds only in-frame clones, not every one. The table has about 80,000 clones, over 75% seen once. Input material: T cells isolated from PBMCs. V and J are TRBV28 and TRBJ2-1; 10 bases agree with TRBD2. This clonotype was obtained from a human donor in good health. Here the CDR3 reads CASSYLSSGGYNEQFF. Here the CDR3 DNA reads TGTGCCAGCAGTTATCTTTCTAGCGGGGGTTACAATGAGCAGTTCTTC.